The T cell receptor beta chain described here comes from a study of shared clonotypes between healthy human individuals. Remarks on this clone: Antigen unknown.

General observations from the study: Read depth was anticipated to influence clonotype sharing among donors. Memory subsets generally showed lower estimated richness than naive subsets.

Genomic DNA (from each subset) was split evenly across several immunoSEQ plates. Libraries were prepared by immunoSEQ multiplex PCR; TCRdb keeps only in-frame clonotypes and omits some of them. The sample has around 620,000 clones; approximately 96% are singletons. Naive CD8 cells, CD45RO-negative and positively selected for CCR7, excluded terminally differentiated effector memory CD45RA+ cells. Donors, healthy HIV-negative adults, lacked recent acute infections or vaccinations. The sample was naive CD8+ T cells sorted from blood. This TCR derives from a woman aged 25 to 39 in good health.

Here the CDR3 reads CASSLGQNTYNEQFF. The CDR3 nucleotides read TGTGCCAGCAGCCTGGGACAGAATACGTACAATGAGCAGTTCTTC. This chain uses TRBV9 with TRBJ2-1, with 7 bases lining up with TRBD1. The CDR3 is made up of 15 amino acids. V lost 4 bases to trimming and J lost 4 bases; unmatched junction nucleotides: 8. From germline, CDR1 is SGDLS and CDR2 YYNGEE.